This T cell receptor beta chain was captured by sequencing in a study of technical replicates of blood from a handful of donors. TCRdb keeps only in-frame clones here, not all; method: immunoSEQ multiplex PCR. Of approximately 81,000 clones in the sample, 95% were seen once. This clone appeared once. Germline loops: CDR1 SGHTA, CDR2 FQGTGA. The CDR3 consists of 14 residues. V lost 4 bases to trimming and J lost 4 bases, with 13 bases between them. The V call is TRBV7-3, the J call TRBJ2-5; no clear D. The specimen sequenced was T cells isolated from PBMCs. The clonotype comes from a human donor in good health. The CDR3 DNA reads as TGTGCCAGCAGCTCCTCGTGGCTAGTAGAGACCCAGTACTTC. This sequence encodes CASSSSWLVETQYF.